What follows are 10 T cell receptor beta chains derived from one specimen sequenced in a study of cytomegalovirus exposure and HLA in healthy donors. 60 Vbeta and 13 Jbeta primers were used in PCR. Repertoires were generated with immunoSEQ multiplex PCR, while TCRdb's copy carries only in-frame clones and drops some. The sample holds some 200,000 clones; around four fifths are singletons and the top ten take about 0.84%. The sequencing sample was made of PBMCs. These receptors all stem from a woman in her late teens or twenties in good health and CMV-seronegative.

The CDR3, as DNA: TGCGCCAGCAGCCCCGGACAGGGAGGGAATTCACCCCTCCACTTT. It is translated as CASSPGQGGNSPLHF. V is TRBV5-1 and J is TRBJ1-6; 8 positions agree with TRBD1. From germline, CDR1 is SGHRS and CDR2 YFSETQ. The V segment lost 4 bases and the J segment 7 bases; nucleotides outside the gene matches: 7. The CDR3 is made up of 15 amino acids.

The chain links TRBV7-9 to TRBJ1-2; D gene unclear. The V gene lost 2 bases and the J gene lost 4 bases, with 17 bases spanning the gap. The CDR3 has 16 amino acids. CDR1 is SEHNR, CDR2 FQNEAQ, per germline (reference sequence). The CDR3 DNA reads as TGTGCCAGCAGCTTATTTCCCGCAGAGGAGGTCTATGGCTACACCTTC. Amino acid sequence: CASSLFPAEEVYGYTF.

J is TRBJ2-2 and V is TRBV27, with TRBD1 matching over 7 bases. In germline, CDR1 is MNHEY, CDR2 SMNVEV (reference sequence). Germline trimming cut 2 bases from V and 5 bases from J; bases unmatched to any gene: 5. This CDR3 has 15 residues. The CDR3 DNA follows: TGTGCCAGCAGTTTACAGGCAGGGGGAACCGGGGAGCTGTTTTTT. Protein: CASSLQAGGTGELFF.

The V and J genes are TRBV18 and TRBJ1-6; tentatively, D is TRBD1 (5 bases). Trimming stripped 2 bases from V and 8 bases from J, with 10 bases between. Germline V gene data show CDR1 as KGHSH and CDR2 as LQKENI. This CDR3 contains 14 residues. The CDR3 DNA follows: TGTGCCAGCTCACCAGAGCAGGGATATTCACCCCTCCACTTT. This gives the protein CASSPEQGYSPLHF.

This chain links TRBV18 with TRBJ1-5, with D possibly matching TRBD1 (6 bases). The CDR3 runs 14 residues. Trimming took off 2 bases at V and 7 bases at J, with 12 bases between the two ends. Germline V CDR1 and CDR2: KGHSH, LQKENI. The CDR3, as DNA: TGTGCCAGCTCACCAACGAACAGGGAGCAGCCCCAGCATTTT. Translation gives CASSPTNREQPQHF. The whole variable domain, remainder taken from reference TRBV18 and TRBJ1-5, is NAGVMQNPRHLVRRRGQEARLRCSPMKGHSHVYWYRQLPEEGLKFMVYLQKENIIDESGMPKERFSAEFPKEGPSILRIQQVVRGDSAAYFCASSPTNREQPQHFGDGTRLSIL.

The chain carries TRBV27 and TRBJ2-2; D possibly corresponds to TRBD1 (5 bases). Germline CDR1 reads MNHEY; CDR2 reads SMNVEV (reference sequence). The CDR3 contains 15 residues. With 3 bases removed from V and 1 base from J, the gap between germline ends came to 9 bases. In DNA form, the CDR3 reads TGTGCCAGCAGTTTTCTAGGACAGAACACCGGGGAGCTGTTTTTT. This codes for CASSFLGQNTGELFF.

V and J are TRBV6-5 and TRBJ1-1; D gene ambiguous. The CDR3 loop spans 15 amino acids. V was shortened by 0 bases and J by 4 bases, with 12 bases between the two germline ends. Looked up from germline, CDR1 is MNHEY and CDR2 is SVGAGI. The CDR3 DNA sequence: TGTGCCAGCAGTTACTCCACAGTGATGAGCACTGAAGCTTTCTTT. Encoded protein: CASSYSTVMSTEAFF.

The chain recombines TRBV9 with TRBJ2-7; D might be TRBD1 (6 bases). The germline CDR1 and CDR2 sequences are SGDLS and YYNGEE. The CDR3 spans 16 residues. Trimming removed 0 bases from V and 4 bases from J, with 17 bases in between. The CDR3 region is CASSVALGDTDYEQYF. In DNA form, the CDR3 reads TGTGCCAGCAGCGTAGCTTTGGGGGACACCGATTACGAGCAGTACTTC.

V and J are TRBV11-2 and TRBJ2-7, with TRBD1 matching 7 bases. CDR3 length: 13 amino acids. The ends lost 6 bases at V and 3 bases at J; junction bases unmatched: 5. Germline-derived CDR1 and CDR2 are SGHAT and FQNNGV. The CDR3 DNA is TGTGCCAGCAGTTGGGGGACAGACTACGAGCAGTACTTC. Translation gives CASSWGTDYEQYF.

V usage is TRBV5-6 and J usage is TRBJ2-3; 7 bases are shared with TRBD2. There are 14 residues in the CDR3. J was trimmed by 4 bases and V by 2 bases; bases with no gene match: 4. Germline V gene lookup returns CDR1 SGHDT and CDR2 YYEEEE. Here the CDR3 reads CASSFGGIPDTQYF. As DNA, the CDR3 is TGTGCCAGCAGCTTCGGGGGGATACCAGATACGCAGTATTTT.